This T cell receptor beta chain came from a study of a mutant IDH1 vaccine in newly diagnosed glioma. Study-wide results and limits: Detectable vaccine-induced immune responses arose in over 90% of patients.

V was clipped by 4 bases and J by 3 bases, with 19 bases between them. This CDR3 contains 16 residues. CDR1 is SGHRS and CDR2 is YFSETQ in the germline V gene. Measured with immunoSEQ multiplex PCR; TCRdb has only the in-frame clones, and not every one. Among 55,000 to 65,000 clones, approximately 80% were seen once, and the ten largest hold 3.6%. On this clone: Its target is not known.

Regarding time point: week 11, during vaccination. Mutant IDH1 20-mer peptide, at 300 ug, made up each vaccine dose, with topical imiquimod. The sequence was obtained from a man aged 30-40 years with glioma. The sample consisted of PBMCs, taken from a glioma patient whose treatment included an IDH1 peptide vaccine. This chain connects TRBV5-1 to TRBJ1-1; D not certain. The CDR3 DNA is TGCGCCAGCAGCCCTTTGGACGGAGCGAGGGACACTGAAGCTTTCTTT. Encoded protein: CASSPLDGARDTEAFF.